This T cell receptor beta chain was sequenced in a study of blood T cell repertoires in COVID-19. The method was immunoSEQ multiplex PCR; TCRdb's version includes in-frame clones alone and lacks a portion of them. This sample has 50,000 to 75,000 clones, with 87% found just once. This CDR3 has 16 residues. Germline V gives CDR1 MGHRA, CDR2 YSYEKL. The V segment lost 0 bases and the J segment 4 bases; nucleotides outside the gene matches: 5. The sample was peripheral blood. The source of this sequence is a man at least 80 years old in a cohort sampled during active COVID-19. The chain employs TRBV4-1 and TRBJ2-2, with 7 bases fitting TRBD1. CDR3 coding DNA: TGCGCCAGCAGCCAAGAAGTGACAGGGATCACCGGGGAGCTGTTTTTT. This gives the protein CASSQEVTGITGELFF.